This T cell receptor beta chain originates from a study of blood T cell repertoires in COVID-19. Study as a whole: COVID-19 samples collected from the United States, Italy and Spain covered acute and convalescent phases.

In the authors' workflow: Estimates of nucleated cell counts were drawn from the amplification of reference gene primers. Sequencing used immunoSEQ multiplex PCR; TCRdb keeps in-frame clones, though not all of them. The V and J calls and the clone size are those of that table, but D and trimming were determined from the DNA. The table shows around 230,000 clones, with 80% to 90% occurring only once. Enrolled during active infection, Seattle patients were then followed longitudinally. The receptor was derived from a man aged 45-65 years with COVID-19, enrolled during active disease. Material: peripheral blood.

CDR3 region: CASKPRGLVNQPQHF. The DNA of the CDR3 is TGTGCCAGCAAACCCAGGGGGCTGGTCAATCAGCCCCAGCATTTT. The genes are TRBV6-5 and TRBJ1-5; TRBD1 matches at 8 bases. The CDR3 length is 15 residues. The germline gives CDR1 MNHEY, CDR2 SVGAGI. V lost 7 bases to trimming and J lost 3 bases; unmatched junction nucleotides: 8.